This T cell receptor (beta chain) was recovered during a study of cytotoxic CD8 clonotypes in ibrutinib-treated CLL. For the study at large: The patients comprised approximately 11 relapsed/refractory and around 14 treatment-naive cases, under 18 IGHV unmutated. Response samples were obtained once patients had received a median about 11 months of treatment, range 6 to 36.

On this clone: As yet, its antigen is unknown.

This table comes from immunoSEQ multiplex PCR, and its TCRdb copy is limited to in-frame clones, with some not included. There are more than 85,000 clones in the sample; approximately 77% occur only once, and 20% to 25% lies in the top ten. This CDR3 comprises 15 residues. Germline V lookup: CDR1 LGHNA, CDR2 YNFKEQ. V was shortened by 0 bases and J by 2 bases, with 9 bases between the two germline ends. General observations from the study: At the start, clonality exceeded age-matched healthy donors and followed circulating CD8+ T-cell counts. Clonality went up at the time of ibrutinib response, stayed stable in sustained remission, and later dropped back toward its baseline level at progression.

The source material was PBMCs, sampled after 24 months of ibrutinib treatment. This TCR was recovered from a human donor with chronic lymphocytic leukemia. The V and J genes are TRBV4-2 and TRBJ2-3; TRBD2 is a possible D gene (6 bases). Here the CDR3 reads CASSQDGGVTDTQYF. Here the CDR3 DNA reads TGTGCCAGCAGCCAAGACGGAGGGGTCACAGATACGCAGTATTTT.